This T cell receptor (beta chain) was sequenced during a study of T cell responses to AZD1222 COVID-19 vaccine. Study results and caveats: Reportedly, close to half of spike-specific TCRs are directed against unmutated variant regions.

Germline assignment: CDR1 LNHDA and CDR2 SQIVND (reference sequence). The CDR3 has 14 amino acids. With 6 bases removed from V and 2 bases from J, the gap between germline ends came to 14 bases. Method: immunoSEQ multiplex PCR; TCRdb's copy keeps in-frame clones and lacks some. This sample has about 110,000 clones, with more than 70% found just once. With regard to this clone: Antigen unknown.

Sequences were derived from peripheral blood, sampled on day 0 of MenACWY control vaccination. This sequence was found in an adult in good health. The rearrangement links TRBV19 to TRBJ2-7, with D unresolved. Here the CDR3 DNA reads TGTGCCAGTAGCCCAGGTACCGGAACCTACGAGCAGTACTTC. Residues: CASSPGTGTYEQYF.